Below, 11 T cell receptor beta chains from the same sample are listed, as sequenced in a study of cytomegalovirus exposure and HLA in healthy donors. The primer mix had 60 Vbeta and 13 Jbeta primers. TCRdb's table, derived via immunoSEQ multiplex PCR, lists solely in-frame clones and lacks some. Found here are about 130,000 clones, roughly 78% of them singletons; the top ten hold around 2.5%. The material sequenced was PBMCs. The receptors stem from a man between 25 and 39 years old in good health and CMV-seronegative.

This chain uses TRBV7-9 with TRBJ2-7, with a weak D call TRBD2 (5 bases). The CDR3 is made up of 16 amino acids. Looked up from germline, CDR1 is SEHNR and CDR2 is FQNEAQ (reference sequence). Trimming cost V 4 bases and J 3 bases, with 19 bases left between them. The CDR3 coding sequence is TGTGCCAGCAGCTCCCCAAGTGGACTGGCAGACTACGAGCAGTACTTC. Protein product: CASSSPSGLADYEQYF.

The gene calls are TRBV21-1 and TRBJ2-7; no DNA check was done on the table's D call, TRBD1. TRBV21-1 is a documented pseudogene. The CDR3 sequence is 14 residues long. The CDR3 loop is CASSKKRGRNEQYF. The CDR3 DNA follows: TGTGCCAGCAGCAAAAAAAGGGGCCGCAACGAGCAGTACTTC.

This clone was observed a single time. This rearrangement joins TRBV7-9 to TRBJ2-3; 7 bases agree with TRBD2. CDR1 and CDR2 from the germline V gene are SEHNR and FQNEAQ (reference sequence). Unmatched junction bases numbered 1, after V lost 4 bases and J lost 0 bases. This CDR3 has 14 amino acids. CDR3 DNA: TGTGCCAGCAGCTCACTAGCGAGCACAGATACGCAGTATTTT. Translating gives CASSSLASTDTQYF.

The chain recombines TRBV11-2 with TRBJ2-1, with D tentatively TRBD1 (5 bases). The V and J ends lost 6 bases and 8 bases respectively, with 17 bases between them. The length of the CDR3 is 14 residues. The germline V gene has CDR1 SGHAT and CDR2 FQNNGV. CDR3 DNA sequence: TGTGCCAGCAGGCTAACTACAGGATTAGATGAGCAGTTCTTC. This gives the protein CASRLTTGLDEQFF. The entire variable domain, with the rest obtained from reference TRBV11-2 and TRBJ2-1, is as follows: EAGVAQSPRYKIIEKRQSVAFWCNPISGHATLYWYQQILGQGPKLLIQFQNNGVVDDSQLPKDRFSAERLKGVDSTLKIQPAKLEDSAVYLCASRLTTGLDEQFFGPGTRLTVL.

The V gene is TRBV28, the J gene TRBJ2-5; D gene uncertain. Germline assignment: CDR1 MDHEN and CDR2 SYDVKM. CDR3 length: 13 residues. V shed 2 bases and J shed 2 bases, with 6 bases lying between them. DNA of the CDR3: TGTGCCAGCAGTTTAAGCATTCAAGAGACCCAGTACTTC. Its translation: CASSLSIQETQYF.

This chain links TRBV29-1 with TRBJ2-7, with 10 positions matching TRBD1. The CDR3 spans 13 residues. Germline trimming cut 1 base from V and 5 bases from J; bases unmatched to any gene: 2. CDR1 is SQVTM and CDR2 is ANQGSEA in the germline V gene. Here the CDR3 DNA reads TGCAGCGTTGAAGTGACAGGGGGCGACGAGCAGTACTTC. This gives the protein CSVEVTGGDEQYF.

The chain combines TRBV7-8 with TRBJ2-5; perhaps TRBD2 as D (6 bases). The CDR3 is 14 residues long. The V and J ends lost 5 bases and 4 bases respectively, with 14 bases between them. Germline-derived CDR1 and CDR2 are SGHVS and FQNEAQ. CDR3 residues: CASSPTSLGETQYF. CDR3 bases: TGTGCCAGCAGCCCGACTAGTTTAGGAGAGACCCAGTACTTC.

The chain uses TRBV29-1 and TRBJ1-1; no reliable D call. Trimming removed 4 bases at V and 5 bases at J, with 17 bases between. The CDR3 is 14 amino acids. Germline V lookup: CDR1 SQVTM, CDR2 ANQGSEA. CDR3 bases: TGCAGCGTTGGGAGTCTGAAACCTCCAACTGAAGCTTTCTTT. Translated, it gives CSVGSLKPPTEAFF. Supplemented by reference TRBV29-1 and TRBJ1-1, the full variable domain reads SAVISQKPSRDICQRGTSLTIQCQVDSQVTMMFWYRQQPGQSLTLIATANQGSEATYESGFVIDKFPISRPNLTFSTLTVSNMSPEDSSIYLCSVGSLKPPTEAFFGQGTRLTVV.

Only a few counts were recorded for this clone. This chain links TRBV9 with TRBJ2-1; 14 bases align to TRBD2. After removal of 3 bases from V and 6 bases from J, the junction contained 2 bases not matched to a gene. This CDR3 spans 15 amino acids. Germline assignment: CDR1 SGDLS and CDR2 YYNGEE. CDR3 amino acids: CASSATSGRANEQFF. As DNA, the CDR3 is TGTGCCAGCAGCGCGACTAGCGGGAGGGCCAATGAGCAGTTCTTC. The whole variable domain, remainder taken from reference TRBV9 and TRBJ2-1, is DSGVTQTPKHLITATGQRVTLRCSPRSGDLSVYWYQQSLDQGLQFLIQYYNGEERAKGNILERFSAQQFPDLHSELNLSSLELGDSALYFCASSATSGRANEQFFGPGTRLTVL.

This chain joins TRBV11-2 and TRBJ1-1, with 12 bases matching TRBD1. The CDR3 loop spans 15 amino acids. With V trimmed by 1 base and J by 8 bases, 5 bases remained unmatched. The germline CDR1 and CDR2 sequences are SGHAT and FQNNGV. The CDR3 sequence is CASSLVGQGAWEAFF. The CDR3 region has the DNA TGTGCCAGCAGCTTAGTGGGACAGGGGGCTTGGGAAGCTTTCTTT.

The chain couples TRBV5-1 to TRBJ2-5, with 11 positions matching TRBD2. J gave up 5 bases and V 4 bases, and 13 bases lay outside the gene matches. The CDR3 consists of 17 residues. CDR1 and CDR2 from the germline V gene are SGHRS and YFSETQ. The CDR3 loop is CASSQDLTSGSSETQYF. As DNA, the CDR3 is TGCGCCAGCAGCCAGGATCTCACTAGCGGGAGCTCCGAGACCCAGTACTTC.